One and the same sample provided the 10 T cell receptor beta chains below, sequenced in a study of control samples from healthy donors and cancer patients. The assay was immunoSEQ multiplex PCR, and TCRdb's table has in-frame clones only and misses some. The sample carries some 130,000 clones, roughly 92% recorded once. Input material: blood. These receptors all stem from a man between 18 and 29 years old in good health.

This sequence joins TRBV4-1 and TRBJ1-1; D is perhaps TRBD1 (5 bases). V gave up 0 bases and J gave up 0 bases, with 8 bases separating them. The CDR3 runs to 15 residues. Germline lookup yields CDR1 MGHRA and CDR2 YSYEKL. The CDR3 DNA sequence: TGCGCCAGCAGCCAAGATCCAGGGATGAACACTGAAGCTTTCTTT. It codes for CASSQDPGMNTEAFF.

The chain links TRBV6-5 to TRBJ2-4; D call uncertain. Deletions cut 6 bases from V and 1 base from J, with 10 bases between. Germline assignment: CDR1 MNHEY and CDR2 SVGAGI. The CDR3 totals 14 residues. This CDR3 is CASRQTDAKNIQYF. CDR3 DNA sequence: TGTGCCAGCAGGCAGACCGATGCCAAAAACATTCAGTACTTC.

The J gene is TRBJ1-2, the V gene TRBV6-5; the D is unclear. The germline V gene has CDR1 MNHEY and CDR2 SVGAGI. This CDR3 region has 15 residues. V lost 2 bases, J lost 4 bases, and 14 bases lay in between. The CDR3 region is CASSYGREWGYGYTF. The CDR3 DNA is TGTGCCAGCAGTTACGGGAGGGAATGGGGCTATGGCTACACCTTC.

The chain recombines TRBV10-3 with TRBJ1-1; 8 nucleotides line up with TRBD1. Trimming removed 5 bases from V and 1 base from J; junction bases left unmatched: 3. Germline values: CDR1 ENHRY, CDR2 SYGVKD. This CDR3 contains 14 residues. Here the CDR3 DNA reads TGTGCCATCAGTACCGACAGGGGGAACACTGAAGCTTTCTTT. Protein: CAISTDRGNTEAFF.

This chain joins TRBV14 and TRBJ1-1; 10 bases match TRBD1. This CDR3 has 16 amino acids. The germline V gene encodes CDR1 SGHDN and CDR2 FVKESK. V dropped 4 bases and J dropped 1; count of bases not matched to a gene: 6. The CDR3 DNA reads TGTGCCAGCAGCCCTCGACAGGGGGCTGGGAACACTGAAGCTTTCTTT. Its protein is CASSPRQGAGNTEAFF.

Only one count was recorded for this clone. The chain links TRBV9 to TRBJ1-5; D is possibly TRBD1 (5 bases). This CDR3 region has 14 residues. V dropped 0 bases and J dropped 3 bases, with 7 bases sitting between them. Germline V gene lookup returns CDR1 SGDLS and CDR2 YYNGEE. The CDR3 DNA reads TGTGCCAGCAGCGTAGGACAGAACAATCAGCCCCAGCATTTT. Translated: CASSVGQNNQPQHF. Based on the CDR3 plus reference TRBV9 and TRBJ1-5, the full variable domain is DSGVTQTPKHLITATGQRVTLRCSPRSGDLSVYWYQQSLDQGLQFLIQYYNGEERAKGNILERFSAQQFPDLHSELNLSSLELGDSALYFCASSVGQNNQPQHFGDGTRLSIL.

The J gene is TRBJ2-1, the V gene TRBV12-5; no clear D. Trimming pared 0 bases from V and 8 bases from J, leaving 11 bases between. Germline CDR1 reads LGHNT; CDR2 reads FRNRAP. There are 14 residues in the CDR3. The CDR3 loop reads CASGLVLSADEQFF. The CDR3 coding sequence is TGTGCTAGTGGTTTGGTACTCTCCGCCGATGAGCAGTTCTTC.

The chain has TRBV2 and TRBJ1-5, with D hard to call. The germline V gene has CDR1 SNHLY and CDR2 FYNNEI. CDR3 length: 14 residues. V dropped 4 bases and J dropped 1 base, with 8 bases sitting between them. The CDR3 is CASSAGWSNQPQHF. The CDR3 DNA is TGTGCCAGCAGTGCGGGGTGGAGCAATCAGCCCCAGCATTTT.

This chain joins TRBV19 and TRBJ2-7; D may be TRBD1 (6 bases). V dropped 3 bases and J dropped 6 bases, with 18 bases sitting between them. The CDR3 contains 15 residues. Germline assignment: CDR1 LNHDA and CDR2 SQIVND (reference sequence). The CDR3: CASSMGASGTGEQYF. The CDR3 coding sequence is TGTGCCAGTAGTATGGGGGCTTCCGGGACGGGCGAGCAGTACTTC.

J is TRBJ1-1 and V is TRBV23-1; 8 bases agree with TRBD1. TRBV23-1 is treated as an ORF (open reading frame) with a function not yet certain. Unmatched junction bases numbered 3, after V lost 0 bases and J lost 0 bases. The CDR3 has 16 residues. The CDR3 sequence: CASSQSGTGLNTEAFF. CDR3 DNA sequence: TGCGCCAGCAGTCAATCCGGGACAGGCTTGAACACTGAAGCTTTCTTT.